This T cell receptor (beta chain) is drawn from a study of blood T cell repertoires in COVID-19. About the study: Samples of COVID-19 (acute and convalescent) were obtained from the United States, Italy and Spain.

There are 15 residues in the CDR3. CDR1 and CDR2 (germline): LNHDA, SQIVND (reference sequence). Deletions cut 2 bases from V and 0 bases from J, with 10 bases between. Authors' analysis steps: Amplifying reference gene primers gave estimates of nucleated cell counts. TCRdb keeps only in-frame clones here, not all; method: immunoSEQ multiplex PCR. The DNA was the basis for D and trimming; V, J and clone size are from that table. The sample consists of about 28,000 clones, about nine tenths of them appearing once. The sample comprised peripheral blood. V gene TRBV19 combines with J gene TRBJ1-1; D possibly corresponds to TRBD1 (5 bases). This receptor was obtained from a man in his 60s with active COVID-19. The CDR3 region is CASSISGGVNTEAFF. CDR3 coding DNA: TGTGCCAGTAGTATATCAGGAGGGGTGAACACTGAAGCTTTCTTT.